Following are 7 T cell receptor beta chains from one sample sequenced in a study of T cells in Graves' hyperthyroidism and ophthalmopathy. Template material for amplifying TCR beta CDR3 regions consisted of RNA transcripts. HTBI primers were the set used in a first-round RT-PCR of the TCR CDR3. MiXCR, run by TCRdb on the multiplex PCR reads, gives a single entry per CDR3 protein. The sample shows 150,000 to 200,000 distinct CDR3 sequences, 9.4% of them seen only once. Sequenced material: blood. The receptor set was obtained from a woman aged 18-29 years with Graves' hyperthyroidism that later progressed to Graves' ophthalmopathy.

V and J are TRBV9 and TRBJ1-4, with 7 bases fitting TRBD1. This CDR3 spans 15 amino acids. From germline, CDR1 is SGDLS and CDR2 YYNGEE. V lost 0 bases to trimming and J lost 8 bases; unmatched junction nucleotides: 7. CDR3 loop: CASSVGYRGGEKLFF. CDR3 coding DNA: TGTGCCAGCAGCGTAGGTTACAGGGGTGGAGAAAAACTGTTTTTT.

This clonotype was seen at least ten times. V gene TRBV10-2 combines with J gene TRBJ2-3, with D hard to call. The CDR3 extends over 14 amino acids. CDR1 and CDR2 (germline): WSHSY, SAAADI. Trimming removed 4 bases from V and 0 bases from J, with 8 bases in between. The CDR3 is CASSVHGSTDTQYF. CDR3 nucleotides: TGCGCCAGCAGTGTGCACGGTAGCACAGATACGCAGTATTTT.

This clonotype was counted at least ten times. The V and J genes are TRBV10-3 and TRBJ2-1, with 7 bases aligning to TRBD2. V was pared by 4 bases and J by 9 bases, with 3 bases of the junction left unmatched. CDR1 and CDR2 from the germline V gene are ENHRY and SYGVKD. The CDR3 contains 12 residues. The CDR3 DNA reads TGTGCCATCAGTGGACTAGCTTCTGAGCAGTTCTTC. Protein: CAISGLASEQFF.

In the case of this clonotype: With a much larger clone just one base away, this may be a read error. The gene calls are TRBV15 and TRBJ2-5, with 7 bases identical to TRBD1. This CDR3 contains 14 residues. The trim removed 5 bases at V and 3 bases at J, leaving 6 bases unmatched. In germline, CDR1 is LNHNV, CDR2 YYDKDF (reference sequence). This chain's CDR3 is CATSASRGKETQYF. CDR3 bases: TGTGCCACCAGCGCTAGCAGGGGGAAAGAGACCCAGTACTTC. The entire variable domain, with the rest obtained from reference TRBV15 and TRBJ2-5, is as follows: DAMVIQNPRYQVTQFGKPVTLSCSQTLNHNVMYWYQQKSSQAPKLLFHYYDKDFNNEADTPDNFQSRRPNTSFCFLDIRSPGLGDTAMYLCATSASRGKETQYFGPGTRLLVL.

This clonotype was picked up a small number of times. A much larger clone is a single base away; this may be a read error. The rearrangement joins TRBV12-3 or TRBV12-4 to TRBJ1-2; no definite D call. The CDR3 length is 15 residues. The CDR3 region has the DNA TGTGCCAGCAGCAAAAGGCGCGTTGCGGAATATGGCTGCACCTTC. Protein: CASSKRRVAEYGCTF.

The V and J genes are TRBV19 and TRBJ2-3; D is possibly TRBD1 (5 bases). Trimming left V 3 bases short and J 2 bases short, with 12 bases between. The CDR3 runs 15 residues. Germline values: CDR1 LNHDA, CDR2 SQIVND (reference sequence). Written as DNA, the CDR3 is TGTGCCAGTAGTATGGAAGGTGGACACACAGATACGCAGTATTTT. Residues: CASSMEGGHTDTQYF. The complete variable domain, with remaining parts taken from reference TRBV19 and TRBJ2-3, reads DGGITQSPKYLFRKEGQNVTLSCEQNLNHDAMYWYRQDPGQGLRLIYYSQIVNDFQKGDIAEGYSVSREKKESFPLTVTSAQKNPTAFYLCASSMEGGHTDTQYFGPGTRLTVL.

In DNA, the CDR3 is TGTGCCAGCTCACCCCGTACAGGTTCCTACGAGCAGTACTTC. Its translation is CASSPRTGSYEQYF. This rearrangement joins TRBV18 to TRBJ2-7; D might be TRBD1 (5 bases). CDR1 and CDR2 (germline): KGHSH, LQKENI. V lost 3 bases and J 1 base, leaving 10 bases between the germline ends. This CDR3 has 14 residues.